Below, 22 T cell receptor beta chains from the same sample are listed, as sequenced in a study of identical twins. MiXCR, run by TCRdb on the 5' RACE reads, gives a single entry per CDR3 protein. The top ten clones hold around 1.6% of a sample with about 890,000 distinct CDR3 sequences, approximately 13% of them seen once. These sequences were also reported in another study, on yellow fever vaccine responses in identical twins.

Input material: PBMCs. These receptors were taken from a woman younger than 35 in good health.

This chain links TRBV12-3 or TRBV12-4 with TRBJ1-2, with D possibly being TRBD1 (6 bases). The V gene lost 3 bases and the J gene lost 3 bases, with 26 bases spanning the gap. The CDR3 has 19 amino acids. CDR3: CASSFALWMGRGEDYGYTF. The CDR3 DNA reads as TGTGCCAGCAGTTTCGCGTTATGGATGGGCAGGGGCGAAGACTATGGCTACACCTTC.

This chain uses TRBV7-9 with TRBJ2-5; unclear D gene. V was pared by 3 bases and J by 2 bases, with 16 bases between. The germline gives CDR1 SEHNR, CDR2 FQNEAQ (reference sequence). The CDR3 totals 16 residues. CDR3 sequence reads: CASSFPWATVQETQYF. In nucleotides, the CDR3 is TGTGCCAGCAGCTTCCCGTGGGCTACGGTGCAAGAGACCCAGTACTTC.

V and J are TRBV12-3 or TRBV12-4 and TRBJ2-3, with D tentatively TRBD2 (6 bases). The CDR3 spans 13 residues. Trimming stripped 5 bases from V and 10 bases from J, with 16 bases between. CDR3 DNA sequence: TGTGCCAGCAGTGTCAAACATCCGGGGGCGCAGTATTTT. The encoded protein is CASSVKHPGAQYF.

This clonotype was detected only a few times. CDR3 protein: CASSTAGSGNQPQHF. As DNA, the CDR3 is TGTGCCAGCAGTACCGCAGGGTCGGGAAATCAGCCCCAGCATTTT. The chain employs TRBV12-3 or TRBV12-4 and TRBJ1-5, with TRBD1 as a possible D gene (5 bases). This CDR3 contains 15 residues. V was cut by 5 bases and J by 4 bases, with 15 bases left in between.

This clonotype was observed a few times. CDR3 coding DNA: TGTGCCAGCCAAACAGACACGGGCCACACCTTC. Amino acids: CASQTDTGHTF. The chain carries TRBV7-2 and TRBJ1-2; D not certain. Germline loops: CDR1 SGHTA, CDR2 FQGNSA. The CDR3 contains 11 residues. V dropped 8 bases and J dropped 12 bases, with 16 bases sitting between them. The whole variable domain, remainder taken from reference TRBV7-2 and TRBJ1-2, is GAGVSQSPSNKVTEKGKDVELRCDPISGHTALYWYRQSLGQGLEFLIYFQGNSAPDKSGLPSDRFSAERTGGSVSTLTIQRTQQEDSAVYLCASQTDTGHTFGSGTRLTVV.

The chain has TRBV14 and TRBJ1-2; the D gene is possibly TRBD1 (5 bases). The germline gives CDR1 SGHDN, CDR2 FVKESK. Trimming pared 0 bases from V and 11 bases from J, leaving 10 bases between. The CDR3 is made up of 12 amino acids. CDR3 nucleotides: TGTGCCAGCAGCCAAGACAGGGCGCCATACACCTTC. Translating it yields CASSQDRAPYTF.

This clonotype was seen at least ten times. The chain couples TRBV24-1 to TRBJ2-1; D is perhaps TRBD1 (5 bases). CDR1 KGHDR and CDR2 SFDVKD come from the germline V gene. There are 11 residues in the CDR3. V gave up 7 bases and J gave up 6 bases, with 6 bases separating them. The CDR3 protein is CATSQGNEQFF. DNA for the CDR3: TGTGCCACCAGCCAGGGCAATGAGCAGTTCTTC.

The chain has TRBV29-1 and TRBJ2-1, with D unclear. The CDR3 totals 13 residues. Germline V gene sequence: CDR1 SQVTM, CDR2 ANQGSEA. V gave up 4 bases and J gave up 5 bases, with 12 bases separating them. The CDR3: CSVGPPRNNEQFF. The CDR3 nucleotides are TGCAGCGTTGGGCCCCCCCGAAACAATGAGCAGTTCTTC.

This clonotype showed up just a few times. The CDR3 DNA reads TGTGCCAGCAGGTTGGGACAGGGGCACTATGGCTACACCTTC. As protein: CASRLGQGHYGYTF. The rearrangement uses TRBV27 and TRBJ1-2; 10 bases fit TRBD1. The CDR3 runs 14 residues. V shed 6 bases, J shed 3 bases, and the junction held 4 bases outside the gene matches. In germline, CDR1 is MNHEY, CDR2 SMNVEV (reference sequence).

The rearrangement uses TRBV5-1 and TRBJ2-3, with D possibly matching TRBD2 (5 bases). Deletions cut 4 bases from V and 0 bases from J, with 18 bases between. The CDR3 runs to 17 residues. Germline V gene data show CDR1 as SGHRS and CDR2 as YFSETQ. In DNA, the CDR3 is TGCGCCAGCAGCATACCTCTACGGGGAACTAGCACAGATACGCAGTATTTT. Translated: CASSIPLRGTSTDTQYF.

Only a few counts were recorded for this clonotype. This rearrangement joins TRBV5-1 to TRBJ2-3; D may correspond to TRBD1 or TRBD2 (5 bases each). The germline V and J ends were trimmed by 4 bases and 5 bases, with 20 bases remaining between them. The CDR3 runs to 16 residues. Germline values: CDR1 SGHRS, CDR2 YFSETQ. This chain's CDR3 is CASSPLRRDPGDTQYF. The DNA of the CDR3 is TGCGCCAGCAGCCCCCTCCGCAGGGACCCTGGAGATACGCAGTATTTT.

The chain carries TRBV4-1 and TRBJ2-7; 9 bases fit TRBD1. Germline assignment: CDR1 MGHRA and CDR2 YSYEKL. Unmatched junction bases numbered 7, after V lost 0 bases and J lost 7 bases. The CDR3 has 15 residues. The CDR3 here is CASSQESLQGAEQYF. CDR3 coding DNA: TGCGCCAGCAGCCAAGAGAGCCTACAGGGGGCTGAGCAGTACTTC.

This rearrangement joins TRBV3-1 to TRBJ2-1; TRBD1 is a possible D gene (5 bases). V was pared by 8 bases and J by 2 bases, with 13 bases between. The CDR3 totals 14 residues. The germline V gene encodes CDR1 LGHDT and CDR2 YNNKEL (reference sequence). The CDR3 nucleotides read TGTGCCAGCGCAAGGGGCTTGACCTACAATGAGCAGTTCTTC. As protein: CASARGLTYNEQFF.

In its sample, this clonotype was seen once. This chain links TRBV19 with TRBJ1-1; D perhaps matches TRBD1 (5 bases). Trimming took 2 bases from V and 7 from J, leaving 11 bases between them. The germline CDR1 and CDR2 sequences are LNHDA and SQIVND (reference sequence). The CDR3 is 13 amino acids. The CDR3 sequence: CASSILGRDEAFF. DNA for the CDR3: TGTGCCAGTAGTATATTGGGCAGGGATGAAGCTTTCTTT.

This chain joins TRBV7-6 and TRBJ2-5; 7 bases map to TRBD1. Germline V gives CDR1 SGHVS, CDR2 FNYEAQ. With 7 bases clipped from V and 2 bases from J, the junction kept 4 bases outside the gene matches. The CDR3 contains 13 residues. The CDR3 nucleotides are TGTGCCAGCAACCTGGACAGGCAAGAGACCCAGTACTTC. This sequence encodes CASNLDRQETQYF.

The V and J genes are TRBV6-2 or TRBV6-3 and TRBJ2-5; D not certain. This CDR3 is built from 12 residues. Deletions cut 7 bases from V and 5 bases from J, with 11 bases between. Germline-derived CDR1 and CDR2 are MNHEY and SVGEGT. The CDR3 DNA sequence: TGTGCCAGCAAACCACTCGGGGAGACCCAGTACTTC. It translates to CASKPLGETQYF.

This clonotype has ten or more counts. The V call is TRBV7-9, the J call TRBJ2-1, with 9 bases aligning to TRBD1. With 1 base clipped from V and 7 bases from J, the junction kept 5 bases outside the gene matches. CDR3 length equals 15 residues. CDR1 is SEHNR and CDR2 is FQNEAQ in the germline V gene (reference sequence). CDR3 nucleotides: TGTGCCAGCAGCTTAGGGGACAGGGTTGGGAATGAGCAGTTCTTC. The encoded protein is CASSLGDRVGNEQFF. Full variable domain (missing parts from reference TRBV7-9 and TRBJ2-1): DTGVSQNPRHKITKRGQNVTFRCDPISEHNRLYWYRQTLGQGPEFLTYFQNEAQLEKSRLLSDRFSAERPKGSFSTLEIQRTEQGDSAMYLCASSLGDRVGNEQFFGPGTRLTVL.

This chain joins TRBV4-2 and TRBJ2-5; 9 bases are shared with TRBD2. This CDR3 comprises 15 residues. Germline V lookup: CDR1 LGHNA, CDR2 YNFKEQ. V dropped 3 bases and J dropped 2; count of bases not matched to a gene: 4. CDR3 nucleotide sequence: TGTGCCAGCAGCCATCCGACTAGCGGACAAGAGACCCAGTACTTC. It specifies CASSHPTSGQETQYF.

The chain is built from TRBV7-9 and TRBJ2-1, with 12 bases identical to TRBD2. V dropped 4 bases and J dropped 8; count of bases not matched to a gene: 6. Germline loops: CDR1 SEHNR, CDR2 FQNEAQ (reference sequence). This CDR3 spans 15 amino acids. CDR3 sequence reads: CASSSTSGSSYEQFF. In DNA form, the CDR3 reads TGTGCCAGCAGCTCGACTAGCGGGAGTTCATATGAGCAGTTCTTC.

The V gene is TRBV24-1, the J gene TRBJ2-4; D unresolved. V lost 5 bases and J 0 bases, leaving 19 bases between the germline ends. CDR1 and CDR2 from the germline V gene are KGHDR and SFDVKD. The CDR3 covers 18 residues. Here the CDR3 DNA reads TGTGCCACCAGTGGGGAACCACGGATAAGACTAGCCAAAAACATTCAGTACTTC. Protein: CATSGEPRIRLAKNIQYF.

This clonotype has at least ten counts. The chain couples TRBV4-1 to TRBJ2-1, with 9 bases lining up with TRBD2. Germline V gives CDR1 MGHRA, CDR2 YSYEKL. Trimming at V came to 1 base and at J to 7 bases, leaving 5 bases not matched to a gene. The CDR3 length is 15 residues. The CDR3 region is CASSQAPTSGNEQFF. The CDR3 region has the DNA TGCGCCAGCAGCCAAGCTCCGACTAGCGGTAATGAGCAGTTCTTC.

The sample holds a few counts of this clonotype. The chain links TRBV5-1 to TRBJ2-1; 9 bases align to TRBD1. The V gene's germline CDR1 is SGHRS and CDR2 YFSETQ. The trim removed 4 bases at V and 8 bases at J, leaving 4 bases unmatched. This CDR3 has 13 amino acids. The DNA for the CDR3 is TGCGCCAGCAGCCCTACAGGGGGCGATGAGCAGTTCTTC. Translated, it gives CASSPTGGDEQFF. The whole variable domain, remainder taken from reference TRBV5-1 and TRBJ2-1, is KAGVTQTPRYLIKTRGQQVTLSCSPISGHRSVSWYQQTPGQGLQFLFEYFSETQRNKGNFPGRFSGRQFSNSRSEMNVSTLELGDSALYLCASSPTGGDEQFFGPGTRLTVL.